These 20 T cell receptor beta chains were sequenced from one sample in a study of cytomegalovirus exposure and HLA in healthy donors (dated by TCRdb to about 2017). The method behind the library was the immunoSEQ multiplex PCR assay. The multiplex PCR relied on a mix of 60 forward primers for TCR Vbeta segments and 13 reverse primers for TCR Jbeta segments. TCRdb re-hosts the immuneACCESS table, in-frame sequences only. Its copies lack some clones; in the studies checked, an unresolved V gene accounts for under half of them, and the cause for the rest is not known. The sample table contains about 140,000 clones; only one count was recorded for approximately 78% of them. The top ten hold 2.5% to 3.5% of the sample. The sequenced material came from PBMCs. The receptors come from a female donor in good health and CMV-seronegative.

The rearrangement joins TRBV9 to TRBJ1-2; unclear D gene. V was clipped by 1 base and J by 5 bases, with 6 bases between them. CDR1 is SGDLS and CDR2 is YYNGEE in the germline V gene. This CDR3 has 12 residues. CDR3 sequence reads: CASSVFQYGYTF. CDR3 nucleotide sequence: TGTGCCAGCAGCGTATTTCAGTATGGCTACACCTTC. The full variable domain, its missing parts supplied by reference TRBV9 and TRBJ1-2, is DSGVTQTPKHLITATGQRVTLRCSPRSGDLSVYWYQQSLDQGLQFLIQYYNGEERAKGNILERFSAQQFPDLHSELNLSSLELGDSALYFCASSVFQYGYTFGSGTRLTVV.

The V and J genes are TRBV5-6 and TRBJ1-2; 10 bases are a match to TRBD1. The CDR3 has 17 residues. The junction had 13 bases not matched to a gene; V was cut back by 4 bases and J by 4 bases. Germline CDR1 and CDR2: SGHDT and YYEEEE. DNA of the CDR3: TGTGCCAGCAGCCCGCGGGACAGGGGAAAAGTAGGCTATGGCTACACCTTC. This gives the protein CASSPRDRGKVGYGYTF.

J is TRBJ1-2 and V is TRBV28; D gene unclear. The CDR3 contains 12 residues. V lost 5 bases and J 6 bases, leaving 10 bases between the germline ends. Per germline, CDR1 MDHEN and CDR2 SYDVKM. CDR3 bases: TGTGCCAGCAGTGGGCAGGATAATGGCTACACCTTC. It encodes CASSGQDNGYTF.

The V gene is TRBV6-5, the J gene TRBJ2-1; 10 nucleotides line up with TRBD2. Germline V lookup: CDR1 MNHEY, CDR2 SVGAGI. The CDR3 extends over 15 amino acids. Trimming at V came to 2 bases and at J to 7 bases, leaving 5 bases not matched to a gene. The CDR3 nucleotides are TGTGCCAGCAGTTACGTAGCGGGGGGTGGAAATGAGCAGTTCTTC. Amino acids: CASSYVAGGGNEQFF.

The rearrangement joins TRBV4-1 to TRBJ1-6, with 7 bases aligning to TRBD1. Germline loops: CDR1 MGHRA, CDR2 YSYEKL. The CDR3 runs to 15 residues. The junction had 10 bases not matched to a gene; V was cut back by 4 bases and J by 10 bases. This chain's CDR3 is CASSLLPRGDSPLHF. The DNA for the CDR3 is TGCGCCAGCAGCCTCCTCCCCAGGGGGGACTCACCCCTCCACTTT.

The DNA for the CDR3 is TGTGCCAGCAGCCCCCGCGTGACAGGGGGCTTGAACACTGAAGCTTTCTTT. Its protein product is CASSPRVTGGLNTEAFF. The chain joins TRBV16 to TRBJ1-1; 10 bases match TRBD1. Germline trimming cut 4 bases from V and 0 bases from J; bases unmatched to any gene: 8. The CDR3 has 17 residues. Germline CDR1 and CDR2: KGHSY and FQNENV.

The chain employs TRBV29-1 and TRBJ2-7; 8 positions agree with TRBD2. CDR1 and CDR2 (germline): SQVTM, ANQGSEA. The CDR3 totals 13 residues. The J segment lost 7 bases and the V segment lost 4 bases, leaving 9 bases of the junction unmatched. As DNA, the CDR3 is TGCAGCGTTGCCCCGGGAGGGCTGCGGGAGCAGTACTTC. This translates into CSVAPGGLREQYF.

This clone was observed a few times. This chain joins TRBV6-1 and TRBJ1-1; D is unclear. The ends were cut back, 5 bases at V and 1 base at J, with 11 bases in the middle. The CDR3 has 14 residues. Germline V gives CDR1 MNHNS, CDR2 SASEGT. The CDR3 DNA sequence: TGTGCCAGCAGTCCTAACGGTGGGAACACTGAAGCTTTCTTT. The encoded protein is CASSPNGGNTEAFF.

The J gene is TRBJ1-2, the V gene TRBV4-2; D might be TRBD1 (6 bases). Trimming removed 1 base at V and 6 bases at J, with 24 bases between. CDR3 size: 18 residues. Germline V gives CDR1 LGHNA, CDR2 YNFKEQ. CDR3 amino acids: CASSQVRGMPQVHHGYTF. CDR3 coding DNA: TGTGCCAGCAGCCAAGTTAGGGGGATGCCCCAAGTCCATCATGGCTACACCTTC.

The CDR3 sequence: CSARSGNEQYF. The CDR3 coding sequence is TGCAGTGCTAGGTCGGGGAACGAGCAGTACTTC. The chain employs TRBV20-1 and TRBJ2-7; D is possibly TRBD2 (5 bases). The germline V and J ends were trimmed by 3 bases and 5 bases, with 8 bases remaining between them. The germline gives CDR1 DFQATT, CDR2 SNEGSKA (reference sequence). This CDR3 comprises 11 residues.

In its sample, this clone was seen a few times. The chain recombines TRBV11-2 with TRBJ2-3, with a possible D match to TRBD1 (6 bases). The CDR3 contains 16 residues. Trimming shortened V by 5 bases and J by 3 bases, and 18 bases separated the two germline ends. Germline V gene sequence: CDR1 SGHAT, CDR2 FQNNGV. DNA for the CDR3: TGTGCCAGCAGCCCGATTCAAGGGGGTGCGACAGATACGCAGTATTTT. It encodes CASSPIQGGATDTQYF.

The V gene is TRBV27, the J gene TRBJ1-1; 7 positions match TRBD1. Germline loops: CDR1 MNHEY, CDR2 SMNVEV (reference sequence). Trimming at V came to 4 bases and at J to 5 bases, leaving 10 bases not matched to a gene. The CDR3 loop spans 15 amino acids. The DNA of the CDR3 is TGTGCCAGCAGTTCTCGGGGGGGCAGGGGGACTGAAGCTTTCTTT. Encoded protein: CASSSRGGRGTEAFF.

The V gene is TRBV29-1, the J gene TRBJ2-7; no definite D call. The germline V gene encodes CDR1 SQVTM and CDR2 ANQGSEA. V dropped 8 bases and J dropped 0 bases, with 14 bases sitting between them. CDR3 length: 13 amino acids. The CDR3, as DNA: TGCAGCTCCCTCATACGAGGCTCCTACGAGCAGTACTTC. Amino acids: CSSLIRGSYEQYF.

The rearrangement joins TRBV19 to TRBJ1-2; 7 bases agree with TRBD1. The V gene's germline CDR1 is LNHDA and CDR2 SQIVND (reference sequence). The V and J ends lost 7 bases and 0 bases, in that order; junction bases with no gene match: 2. The CDR3 runs 13 residues. This chain's CDR3 is CASTRGANYGYTF. For the CDR3, the DNA is TGTGCCAGTACCAGGGGGGCTAACTATGGCTACACCTTC.

The CDR3 reads CASSEPGFMHQETQYF. CDR3 nucleotide sequence: TGTGCCAGCAGTGAGCCAGGGTTCATGCACCAAGAGACCCAGTACTTC. The chain links TRBV2 to TRBJ2-5; perhaps TRBD1 as D (5 bases). Trimming removed 3 bases at V and 0 bases at J, with 14 bases between. The germline CDR1 and CDR2 sequences are SNHLY and FYNNEI. This CDR3 has 16 residues.

The chain couples TRBV5-1 to TRBJ1-1; 7 bases line up with TRBD1. This CDR3 region has 17 residues. V was pared by 4 bases and J by 7 bases, with 19 bases of the junction left unmatched. CDR1 and CDR2 (germline): SGHRS, YFSETQ. This CDR3 is CASSREWNRGPAIEAFF. The CDR3 DNA sequence: TGCGCCAGCAGCCGCGAATGGAACAGGGGCCCAGCGATTGAAGCTTTCTTT. Filled out from reference TRBV5-1 and TRBJ1-1, the complete variable domain reads KAGVTQTPRYLIKTRGQQVTLSCSPISGHRSVSWYQQTPGQGLQFLFEYFSETQRNKGNFPGRFSGRQFSNSRSEMNVSTLELGDSALYLCASSREWNRGPAIEAFFGQGTRLTVV.

This CDR3 is CASRIDSYTEAFF. The CDR3 bases are TGTGCCAGCAGGATAGACAGCTACACTGAAGCTTTCTTT. The genes are TRBV2 and TRBJ1-1; the D gene is possibly TRBD1 (5 bases). CDR1 SNHLY and CDR2 FYNNEI come from the germline V gene. The CDR3 runs to 13 residues. V was pared by 6 bases and J by 3 bases, with 11 bases between.

The chain has TRBV19 and TRBJ2-7; D not certain. Trimming stripped 1 base from V and 6 bases from J, with 10 bases between. The CDR3 extends over 13 amino acids. The germline CDR1 and CDR2 sequences are LNHDA and SQIVND (reference sequence). The CDR3 DNA reads as TGTGCCAGTAGTATAGGGCCCACGGGCGAGCAGTACTTC. Protein sequence: CASSIGPTGEQYF.

The gene calls are TRBV4-3 and TRBJ2-3; 12 bases are a match to TRBD2. Germline V gives CDR1 LGHNA, CDR2 YSLEER. Unmatched junction bases numbered 12, after V lost 2 bases and J lost 3 bases. The CDR3 loop spans 19 amino acids. The CDR3 here is CASSQSASGGVSPTDTQYF. CDR3 coding DNA: TGCGCCAGCAGCCAATCGGCTAGCGGGGGGGTCTCCCCTACAGATACGCAGTATTTT.

The rearrangement joins TRBV15 to TRBJ2-5, with D perhaps TRBD2 (6 bases). Trimming pared 0 bases from V and 4 bases from J, leaving 12 bases between. In germline, CDR1 is LNHNV, CDR2 YYDKDF (reference sequence). The CDR3 extends over 15 amino acids. In nucleotides, the CDR3 is TGTGCCACCAGCAGAGATCGGAGGGAGGTAGAGACCCAGTACTTC. Encoded protein: CATSRDRREVETQYF.